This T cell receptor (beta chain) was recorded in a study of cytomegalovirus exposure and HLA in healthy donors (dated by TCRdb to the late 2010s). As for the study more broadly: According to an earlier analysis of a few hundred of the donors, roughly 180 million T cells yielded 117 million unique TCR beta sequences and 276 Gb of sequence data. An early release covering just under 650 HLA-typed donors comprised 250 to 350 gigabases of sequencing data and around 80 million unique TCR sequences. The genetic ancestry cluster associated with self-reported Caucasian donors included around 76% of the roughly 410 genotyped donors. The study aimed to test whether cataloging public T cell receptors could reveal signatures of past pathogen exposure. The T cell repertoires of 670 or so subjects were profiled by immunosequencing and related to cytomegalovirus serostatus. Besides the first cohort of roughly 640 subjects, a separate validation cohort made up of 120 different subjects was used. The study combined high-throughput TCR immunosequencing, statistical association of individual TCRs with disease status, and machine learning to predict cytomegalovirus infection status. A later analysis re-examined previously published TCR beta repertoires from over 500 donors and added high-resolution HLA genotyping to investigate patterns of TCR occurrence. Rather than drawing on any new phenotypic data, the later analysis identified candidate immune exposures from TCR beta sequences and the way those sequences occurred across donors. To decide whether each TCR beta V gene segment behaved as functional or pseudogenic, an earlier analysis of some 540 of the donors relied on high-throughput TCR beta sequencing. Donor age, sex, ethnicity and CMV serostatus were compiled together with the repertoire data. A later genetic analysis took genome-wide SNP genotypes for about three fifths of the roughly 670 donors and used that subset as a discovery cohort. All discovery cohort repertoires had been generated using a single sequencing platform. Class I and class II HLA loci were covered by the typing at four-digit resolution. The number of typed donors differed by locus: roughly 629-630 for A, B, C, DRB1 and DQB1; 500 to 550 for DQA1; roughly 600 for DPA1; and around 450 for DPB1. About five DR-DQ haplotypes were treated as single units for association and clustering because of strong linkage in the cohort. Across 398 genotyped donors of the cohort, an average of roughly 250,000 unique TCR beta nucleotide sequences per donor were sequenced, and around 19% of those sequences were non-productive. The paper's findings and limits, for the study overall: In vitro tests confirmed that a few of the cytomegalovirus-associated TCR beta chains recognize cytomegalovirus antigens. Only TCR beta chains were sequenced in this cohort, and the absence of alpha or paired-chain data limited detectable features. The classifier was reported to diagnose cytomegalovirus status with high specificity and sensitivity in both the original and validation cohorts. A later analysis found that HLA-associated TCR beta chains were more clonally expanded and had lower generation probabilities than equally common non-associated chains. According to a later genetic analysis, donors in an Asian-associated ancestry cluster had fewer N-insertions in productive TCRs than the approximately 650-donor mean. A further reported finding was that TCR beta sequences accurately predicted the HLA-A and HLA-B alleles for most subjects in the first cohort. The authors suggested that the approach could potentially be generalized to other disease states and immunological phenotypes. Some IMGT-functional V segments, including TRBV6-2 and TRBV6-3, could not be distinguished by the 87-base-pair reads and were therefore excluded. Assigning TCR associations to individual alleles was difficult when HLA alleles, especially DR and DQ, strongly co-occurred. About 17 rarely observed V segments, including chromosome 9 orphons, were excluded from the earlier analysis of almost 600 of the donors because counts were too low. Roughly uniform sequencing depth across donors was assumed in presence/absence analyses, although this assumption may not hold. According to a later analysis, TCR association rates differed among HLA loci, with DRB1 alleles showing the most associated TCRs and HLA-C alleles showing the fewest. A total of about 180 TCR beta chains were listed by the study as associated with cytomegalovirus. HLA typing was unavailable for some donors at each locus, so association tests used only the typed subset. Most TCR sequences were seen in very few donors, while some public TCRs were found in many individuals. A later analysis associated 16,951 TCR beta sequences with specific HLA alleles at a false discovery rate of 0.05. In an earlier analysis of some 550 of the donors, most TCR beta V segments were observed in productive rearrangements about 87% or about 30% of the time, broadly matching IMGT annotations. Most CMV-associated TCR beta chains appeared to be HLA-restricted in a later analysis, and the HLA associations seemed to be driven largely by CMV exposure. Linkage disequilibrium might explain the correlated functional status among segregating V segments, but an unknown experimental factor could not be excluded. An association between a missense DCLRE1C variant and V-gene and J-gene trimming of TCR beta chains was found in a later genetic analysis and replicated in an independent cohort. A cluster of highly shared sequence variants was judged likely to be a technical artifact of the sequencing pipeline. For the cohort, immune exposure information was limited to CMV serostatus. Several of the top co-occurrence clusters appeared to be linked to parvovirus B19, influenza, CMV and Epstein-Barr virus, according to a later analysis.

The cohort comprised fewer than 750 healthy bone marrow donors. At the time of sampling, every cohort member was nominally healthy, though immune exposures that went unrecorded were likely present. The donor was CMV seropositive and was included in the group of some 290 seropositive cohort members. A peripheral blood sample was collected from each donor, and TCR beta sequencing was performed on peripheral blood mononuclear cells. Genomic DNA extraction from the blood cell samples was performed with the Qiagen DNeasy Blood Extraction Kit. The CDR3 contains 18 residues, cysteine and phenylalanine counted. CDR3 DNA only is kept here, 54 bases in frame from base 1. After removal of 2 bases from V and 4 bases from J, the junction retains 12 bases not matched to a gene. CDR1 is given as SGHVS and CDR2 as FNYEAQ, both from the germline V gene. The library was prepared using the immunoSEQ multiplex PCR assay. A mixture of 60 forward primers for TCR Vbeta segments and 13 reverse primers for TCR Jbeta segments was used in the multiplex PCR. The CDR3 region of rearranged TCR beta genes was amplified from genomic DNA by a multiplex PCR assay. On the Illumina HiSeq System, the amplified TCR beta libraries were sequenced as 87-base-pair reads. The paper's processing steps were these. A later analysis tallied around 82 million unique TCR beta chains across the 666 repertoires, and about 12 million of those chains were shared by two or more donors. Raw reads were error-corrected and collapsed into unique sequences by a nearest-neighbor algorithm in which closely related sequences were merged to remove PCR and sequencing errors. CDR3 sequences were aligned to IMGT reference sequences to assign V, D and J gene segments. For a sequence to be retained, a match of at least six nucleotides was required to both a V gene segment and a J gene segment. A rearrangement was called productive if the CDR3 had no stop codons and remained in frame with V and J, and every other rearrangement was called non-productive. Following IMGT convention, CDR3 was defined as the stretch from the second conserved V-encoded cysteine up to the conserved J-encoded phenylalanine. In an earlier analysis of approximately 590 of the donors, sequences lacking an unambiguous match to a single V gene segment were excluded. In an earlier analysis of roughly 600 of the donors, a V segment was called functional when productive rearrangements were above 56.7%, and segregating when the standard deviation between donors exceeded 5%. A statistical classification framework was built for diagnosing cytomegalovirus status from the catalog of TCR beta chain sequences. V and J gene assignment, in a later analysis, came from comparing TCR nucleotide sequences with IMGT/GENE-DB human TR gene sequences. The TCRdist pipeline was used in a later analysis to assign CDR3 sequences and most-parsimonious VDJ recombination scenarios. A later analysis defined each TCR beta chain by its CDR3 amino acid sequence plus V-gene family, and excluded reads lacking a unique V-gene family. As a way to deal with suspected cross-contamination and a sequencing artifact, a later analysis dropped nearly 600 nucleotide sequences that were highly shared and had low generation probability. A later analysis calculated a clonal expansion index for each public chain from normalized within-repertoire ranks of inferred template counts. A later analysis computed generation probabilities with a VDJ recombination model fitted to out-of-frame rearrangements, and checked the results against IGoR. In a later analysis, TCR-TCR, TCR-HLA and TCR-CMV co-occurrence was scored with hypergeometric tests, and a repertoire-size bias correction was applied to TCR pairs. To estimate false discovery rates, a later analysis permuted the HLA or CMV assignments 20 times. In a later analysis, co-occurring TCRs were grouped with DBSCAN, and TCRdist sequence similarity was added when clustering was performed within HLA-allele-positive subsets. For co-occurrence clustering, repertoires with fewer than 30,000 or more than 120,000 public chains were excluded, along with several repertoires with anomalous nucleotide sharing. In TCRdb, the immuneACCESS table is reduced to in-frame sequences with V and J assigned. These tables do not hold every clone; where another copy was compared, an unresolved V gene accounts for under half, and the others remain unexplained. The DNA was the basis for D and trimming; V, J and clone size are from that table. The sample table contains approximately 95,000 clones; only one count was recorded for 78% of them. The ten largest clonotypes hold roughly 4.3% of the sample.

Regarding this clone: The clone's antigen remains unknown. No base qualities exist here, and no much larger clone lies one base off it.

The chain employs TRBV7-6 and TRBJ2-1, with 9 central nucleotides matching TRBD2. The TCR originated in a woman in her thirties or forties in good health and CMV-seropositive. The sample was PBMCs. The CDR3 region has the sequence CASSLFLARTSEYNEQFF. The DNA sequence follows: TGTGCCAGCAGCTTATTTCTGGCGAGGACTAGCGAATACAATGAGCAGTTCTTC.